These 8 T cell receptor beta chains share one sample of origin, sequenced in a study of memory CD4+ T cells and cytomegalovirus serostatus (dated by TCRdb to about 2019). The library was produced with the immunoSEQ multiplex PCR assay. TCRdb re-hosts the immuneACCESS table, in-frame sequences only. Its copies lack some clones; in the studies checked, an unresolved V gene accounts for under half of them, and the cause for the rest is not known. Present in this sample are some 67,000 clones, 60% to 85% of which were seen just once. The ten biggest clones cover approximately 4.8% of the sample. Single viable CD3+CD4+CD8-CD45RO+ cells were sorted as memory CD4+ T cells on a FACSAria II. The sample consisted of memory CD4+ T cells from blood. The receptors here all came from an adult in good health and CMV-seropositive.

As regards this clone: The germline gene is not matched at one end of the junction; a read error may be the cause. The chain uses TRBV15 and TRBJ1-1; D uncertain. Germline V gene data show CDR1 as LNHNV and CDR2 as YYDKDF (reference sequence). The CDR3 is 16 residues long. The CDR3 sequence is CATSRDEWGANTEAFF. The CDR3 coding sequence is TGTGCCACCAGCAGAGATGAGTGGGGAGCGAACACTGAGGCTTTCTTT.

This chain uses TRBV28 with TRBJ2-7; 7 nucleotides match TRBD1. The trim removed 4 bases at V and 5 bases at J, leaving 11 bases unmatched. This CDR3 has 15 residues. CDR1 and CDR2 from the germline V gene are MDHEN and SYDVKM. The CDR3 loop reads CASSSYRGGAHEQYF. CDR3 nucleotides: TGTGCCAGCAGTTCCTACAGAGGGGGCGCCCACGAGCAGTACTTC.

This sequence joins TRBV4-2 and TRBJ2-5, with 7 nucleotides matching TRBD2. The CDR3 is made up of 16 amino acids. Germline-derived CDR1 and CDR2 are LGHNA and YNFKEQ. Trimming at V came to 4 bases and at J to 4 bases, leaving 12 bases not matched to a gene. The CDR3 loop is CASSPLPGTIRETQYF. CDR3 bases: TGTGCCAGCAGCCCCTTACCCGGGACTATAAGAGAGACCCAGTACTTC.

This clone was counted at least ten times. V and J are TRBV15 and TRBJ2-4, with D perhaps matching TRBD1 (5 bases). Germline CDR1 and CDR2: LNHNV and YYDKDF (reference sequence). CDR3 size: 13 residues. The V gene lost 8 bases and the J gene lost 6 bases, with 14 bases spanning the gap. CDR3 loop: CATRQDTGNIQYF. For the CDR3, the DNA is TGTGCCACCCGCCAGGACACAGGAAACATTCAGTACTTC.

The rearrangement uses TRBV2 and TRBJ2-3, with 12 nucleotides matching TRBD2. CDR1 is SNHLY, CDR2 FYNNEI, per germline. The CDR3 covers 16 residues. The V and J ends lost 4 bases and 3 bases, in that order; junction bases with no gene match: 5. The CDR3 loop is CASSAQTSGRTDTQYF. The CDR3 DNA follows: TGTGCCAGCAGTGCCCAGACTAGCGGGAGAACAGATACGCAGTATTTT.

The rearrangement links TRBV2 to TRBJ2-3, with D possibly matching TRBD1 (6 bases). Germline CDR1 SNHLY, CDR2 FYNNEI. Trimming left V 5 bases short and J 10 bases short, with 10 bases between. This CDR3 has 11 amino acids. The CDR3 DNA follows: TGTGCCAGCAGTCGACAGGAGTCGCAGTATTTT. It is translated as CASSRQESQYF.

This chain connects TRBV11-2 to TRBJ1-1, with D possibly matching TRBD1 (5 bases). In germline, CDR1 is SGHAT, CDR2 FQNNGV. V lost 0 bases and J 7 bases, leaving 12 bases between the germline ends. This CDR3 is 14 amino acids long. The CDR3 reads CASSLDRQPDEAFF. CDR3 DNA: TGTGCCAGCAGCTTAGATCGACAGCCGGATGAAGCTTTCTTT.

The chain has TRBV28 and TRBJ2-1; TRBD1 matches at 7 bases. Germline loops: CDR1 MDHEN, CDR2 SYDVKM. CDR3 length: 15 amino acids. The junction had 7 bases not matched to a gene; V was cut back by 3 bases and J by 5 bases. The CDR3 spells CASSFVTGLHNEQFF. CDR3 sequence (DNA): TGTGCCAGCAGTTTCGTGACAGGGCTCCACAATGAGCAGTTCTTC.